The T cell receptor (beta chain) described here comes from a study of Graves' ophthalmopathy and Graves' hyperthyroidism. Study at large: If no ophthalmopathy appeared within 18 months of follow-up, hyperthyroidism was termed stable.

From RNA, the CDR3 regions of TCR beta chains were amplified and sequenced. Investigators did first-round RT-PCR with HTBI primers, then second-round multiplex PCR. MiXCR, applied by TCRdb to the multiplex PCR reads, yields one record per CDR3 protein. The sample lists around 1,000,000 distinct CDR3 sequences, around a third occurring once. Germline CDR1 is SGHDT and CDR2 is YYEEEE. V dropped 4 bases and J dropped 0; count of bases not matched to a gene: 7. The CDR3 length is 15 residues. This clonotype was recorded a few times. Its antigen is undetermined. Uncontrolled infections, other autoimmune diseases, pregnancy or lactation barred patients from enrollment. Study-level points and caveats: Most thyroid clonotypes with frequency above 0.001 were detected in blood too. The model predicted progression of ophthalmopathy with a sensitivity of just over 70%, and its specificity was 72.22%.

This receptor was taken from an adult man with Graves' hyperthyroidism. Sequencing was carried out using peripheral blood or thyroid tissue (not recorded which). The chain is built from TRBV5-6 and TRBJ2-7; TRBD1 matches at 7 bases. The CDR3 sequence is CASSQMGQRSYEQYF. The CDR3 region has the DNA TGTGCCAGCAGCCAAATGGGACAGCGCTCCTACGAGCAGTACTTC.